This T cell receptor (beta chain) was observed in a study of blood T cells in healthy people across ages. Many counts were recorded for this clonotype. What it recognizes is unknown. Study-wide points: Age brought a roughly linear fall in TCR beta diversity measured per million T cells.

The V segment lost 5 bases and the J segment 5 bases; nucleotides outside the gene matches: 10. Germline loops: CDR1 LNHNV, CDR2 YYDKDF (reference sequence). This CDR3 is 17 amino acids long. The use of a sample-barcoded 5' primer and a J-beta primer mix characterized a second PCR of roughly 6 to 11 cycles. TCRdb called the 5' RACE reads again in MiXCR, with one record for every CDR3 protein. The top ten hold 15% to 17% of the sample, which has hundreds of thousands of distinct CDR3 sequences, approximately 30% seen once. This clonotype was sampled from a woman older than 75 in good health. The chain joins TRBV15 to TRBJ2-3, with 13 bases aligning to TRBD2. The sequencing sample was made of blood. CDR3 nucleotides: TGTGCCACCAGCCACCGGCGGACTAGCGGGGGTCGAGATACGCAGTATTTT. This sequence encodes CATSHRRTSGGRDTQYF.